This paragraph reports one T cell receptor (beta chain). V gave up 7 bases and J gave up 0 bases; unmatched junction bases: 6. The CDR3 covers 18 residues. Germline V gene sequence: CDR1 LGHNA, CDR2 YNFKEQ. TCRdb's table, derived via immunoSEQ multiplex PCR, lists solely in-frame clones and lacks some. Of approximately 99,000 clones listed, about 96% were seen once; the top ten hold 0.2% to 0.25%. The entry originates in a study of technical replicates of blood from a handful of donors. The TCR comes from a human donor in good health. The V call is TRBV4-2, the J call TRBJ2-1; 16 bases map to TRBD2. The sample comprised T cells isolated from PBMCs. This CDR3 reads CASTPGTSGRGSYNEQFF. The CDR3 DNA sequence: TGTGCCAGCACCCCCGGGACTAGCGGGAGGGGCTCCTACAATGAGCAGTTCTTC.